These 8 T cell receptor beta chains came from one sample sequenced in a study of T cells expressing NK-cell markers. For each CDR3 protein, TCRdb gives one entry from its re-call of the 5' RACE reads, without DNA. This table lists 200,000 to 300,000 distinct CDR3 sequences. Input material: blood T cells: a sorted CD56 or NKG2C T cell subset, CD4+ or CD8+ T cells, or bulk PBMC T cells (not recorded which). The receptors originated from a man aged 18 to 35 in good health.

V usage is TRBV5-1 and J usage is TRBJ2-2; the TRBD2 assignment by TCRdb is unverifiable without DNA. Germline V CDR1 and CDR2: SGHRS, YFSETQ. This CDR3 spans 13 amino acids. CDR3 sequence reads: CASSRGGSEELFF.

V is TRBV6-5 and J is TRBJ1-3; TCRdb's D call, TRBD1, is unchecked because there is no DNA. Germline CDR1 is MNHEY and CDR2 is SVGAGI. CDR3 length: 17 amino acids. CDR3 loop: CASSPPPGPISGNTIYF.

The V and J genes are TRBV24-1 and TRBJ2-1. CDR3 length equals 13 residues. Germline assignment: CDR1 KGHDR and CDR2 SFDVKD. The CDR3 protein is CATAESSYNEQFF.

The chain recombines TRBV18 with TRBJ2-3; TCRdb proposes TRBD1, but this gene call is untestable without DNA. The V gene's germline CDR1 is KGHSH and CDR2 LQKENI. CDR3 length equals 14 residues. This chain's CDR3 is CASSPPGQSSLQYF.

The chain joins TRBV4-1 to TRBJ2-1. Germline V CDR1 and CDR2: MGHRA, YSYEKL. CDR3 length equals 15 residues. CDR3 in amino acids: CASSHGDSKYNEQFF.

This sequence joins TRBV7-2 and TRBJ1-5; as DNA is missing, the TRBD1 call by TCRdb cannot be tested. CDR1 and CDR2 (germline): SGHTA, FQGNSA. The CDR3 loop spans 15 amino acids. CDR3 sequence: CASSLEARVAQPQHF. Combining the CDR3 with reference TRBV7-2 and TRBJ1-5 gives the whole variable domain GAGVSQSPSNKVTEKGKDVELRCDPISGHTALYWYRQSLGQGLEFLIYFQGNSAPDKSGLPSDRFSAERTGGSVSTLTIQRTQQEDSAVYLCASSLEARVAQPQHFGDGTRLSIL.

The chain links TRBV6-1 to TRBJ2-5. This CDR3 comprises 14 residues. Germline V gene sequence: CDR1 MNHNS, CDR2 SASEGT. The CDR3 loop reads CASRGAGFEETQYF.

The rearrangement joins TRBV10-2 to TRBJ2-5; the TRBD1 assignment by TCRdb is unverifiable without DNA. The germline CDR1 and CDR2 sequences are WSHSY and SAAADI. This CDR3 is built from 14 residues. This CDR3 is CASSESVGGETQYF.